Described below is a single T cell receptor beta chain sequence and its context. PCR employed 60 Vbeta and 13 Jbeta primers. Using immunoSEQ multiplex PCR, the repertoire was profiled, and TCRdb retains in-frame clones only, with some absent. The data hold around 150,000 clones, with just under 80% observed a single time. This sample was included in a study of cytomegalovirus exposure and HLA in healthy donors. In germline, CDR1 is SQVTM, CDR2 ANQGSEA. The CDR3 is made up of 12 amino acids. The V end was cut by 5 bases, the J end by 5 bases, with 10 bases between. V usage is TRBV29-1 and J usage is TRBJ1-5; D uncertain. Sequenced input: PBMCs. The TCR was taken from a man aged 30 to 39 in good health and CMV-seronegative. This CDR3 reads CSVSDGDQPQHF. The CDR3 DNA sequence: TGCAGCGTTAGTGACGGGGATCAGCCCCAGCATTTT.